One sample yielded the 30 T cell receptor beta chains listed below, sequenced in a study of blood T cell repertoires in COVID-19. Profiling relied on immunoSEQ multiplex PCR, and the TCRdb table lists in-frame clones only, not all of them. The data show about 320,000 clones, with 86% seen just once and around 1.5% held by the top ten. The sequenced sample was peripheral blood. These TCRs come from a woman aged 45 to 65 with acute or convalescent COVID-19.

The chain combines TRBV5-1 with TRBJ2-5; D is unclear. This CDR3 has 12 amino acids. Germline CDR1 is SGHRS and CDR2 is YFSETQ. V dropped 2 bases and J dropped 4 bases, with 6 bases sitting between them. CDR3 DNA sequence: TGCGCCAGCAGCTTAGTGGCAGAGACCCAGTACTTC. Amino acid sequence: CASSLVAETQYF.

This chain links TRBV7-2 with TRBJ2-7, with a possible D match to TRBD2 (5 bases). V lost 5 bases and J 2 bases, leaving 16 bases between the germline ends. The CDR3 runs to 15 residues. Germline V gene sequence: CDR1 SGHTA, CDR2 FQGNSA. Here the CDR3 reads CASSSPGGPPYEQYF. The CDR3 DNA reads TGTGCCAGCAGCAGTCCCGGCGGGCCCCCCTACGAGCAGTACTTC.

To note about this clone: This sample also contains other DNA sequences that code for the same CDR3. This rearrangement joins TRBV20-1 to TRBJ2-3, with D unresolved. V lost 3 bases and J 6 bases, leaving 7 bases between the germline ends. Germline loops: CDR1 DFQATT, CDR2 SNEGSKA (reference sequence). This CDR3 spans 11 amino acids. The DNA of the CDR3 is TGCAGTGCTAGGACAACTGATACGCAGTATTTT. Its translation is CSARTTDTQYF.

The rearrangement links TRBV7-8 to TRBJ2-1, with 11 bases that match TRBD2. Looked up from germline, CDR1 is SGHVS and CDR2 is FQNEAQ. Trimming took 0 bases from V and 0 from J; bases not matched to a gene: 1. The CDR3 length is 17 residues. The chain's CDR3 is CASSLALAGDSYNEQFF. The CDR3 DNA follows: TGTGCCAGCAGCTTAGCACTAGCGGGAGACTCCTACAATGAGCAGTTCTTC.

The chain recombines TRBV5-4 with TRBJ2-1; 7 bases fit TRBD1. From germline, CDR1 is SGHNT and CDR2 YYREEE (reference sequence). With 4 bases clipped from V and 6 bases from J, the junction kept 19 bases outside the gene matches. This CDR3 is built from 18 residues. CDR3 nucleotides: TGTGCCAGCAGCACGGGACAGTTAGAGTCTAGAGGAACCAATGAGCAGTTCTTC. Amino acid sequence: CASSTGQLESRGTNEQFF. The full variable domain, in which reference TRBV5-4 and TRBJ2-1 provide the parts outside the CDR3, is ETGVTQSPTHLIKTRGQQVTLRCSSQSGHNTVSWYQQALGQGPQFIFQYYREEENGRGNFPPRFSGLQFPNYSSELNVNALELDDSALYLCASSTGQLESRGTNEQFFGPGTRLTVL.

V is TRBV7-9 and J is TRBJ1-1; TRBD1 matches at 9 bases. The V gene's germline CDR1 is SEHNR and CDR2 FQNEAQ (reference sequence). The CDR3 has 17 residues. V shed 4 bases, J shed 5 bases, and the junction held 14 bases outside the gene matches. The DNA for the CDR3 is TGTGCCAGCAGCTATCGTGGACAGGGGACAAGAAATACTGAAGCTTTCTTT. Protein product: CASSYRGQGTRNTEAFF.

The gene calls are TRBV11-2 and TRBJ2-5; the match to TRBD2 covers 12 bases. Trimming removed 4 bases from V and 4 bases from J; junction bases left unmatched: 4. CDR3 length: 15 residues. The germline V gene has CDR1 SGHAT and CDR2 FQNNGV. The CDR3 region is CASSSQGLAGETQYF. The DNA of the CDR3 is TGTGCCAGCAGCTCACAGGGACTAGCGGGAGAGACCCAGTACTTC.

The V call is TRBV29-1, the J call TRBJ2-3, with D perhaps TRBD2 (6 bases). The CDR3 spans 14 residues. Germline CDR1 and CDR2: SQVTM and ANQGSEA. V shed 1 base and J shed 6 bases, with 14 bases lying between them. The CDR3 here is CSVEGGGRTDTQYF. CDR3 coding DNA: TGCAGCGTTGAAGGGGGAGGTAGGACCGATACGCAGTATTTT.

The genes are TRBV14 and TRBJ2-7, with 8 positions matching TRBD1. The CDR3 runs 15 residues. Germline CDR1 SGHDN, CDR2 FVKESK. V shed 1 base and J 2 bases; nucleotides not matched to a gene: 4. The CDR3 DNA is TGTGCCAGCAGCCAAGGGACAGGGTCAGCCTACGAGCAGTACTTC. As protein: CASSQGTGSAYEQYF.

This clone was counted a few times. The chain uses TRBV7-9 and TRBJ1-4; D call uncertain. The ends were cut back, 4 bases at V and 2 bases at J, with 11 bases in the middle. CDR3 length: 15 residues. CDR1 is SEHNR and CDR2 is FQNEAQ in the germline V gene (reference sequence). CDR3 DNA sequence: TGTGCCAGCAGCTCCGTTTTGCGGACTAATGAAAAACTGTTTTTT. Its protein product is CASSSVLRTNEKLFF.

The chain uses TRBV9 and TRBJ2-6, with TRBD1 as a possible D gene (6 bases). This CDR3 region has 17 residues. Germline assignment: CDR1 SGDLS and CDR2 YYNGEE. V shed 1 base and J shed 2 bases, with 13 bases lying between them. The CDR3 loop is CASSVPPRGTGANVLTF. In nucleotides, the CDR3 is TGTGCCAGCAGCGTACCCCCTAGGGGGACTGGGGCCAACGTCCTGACTTTC.

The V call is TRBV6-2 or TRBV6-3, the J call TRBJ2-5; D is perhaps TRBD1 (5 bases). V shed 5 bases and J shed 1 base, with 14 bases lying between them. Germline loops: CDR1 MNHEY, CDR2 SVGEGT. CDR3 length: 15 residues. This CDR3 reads CASSRGATAQETQYF. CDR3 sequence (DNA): TGTGCCAGCAGTCGCGGAGCGACAGCCCAAGAGACCCAGTACTTC.

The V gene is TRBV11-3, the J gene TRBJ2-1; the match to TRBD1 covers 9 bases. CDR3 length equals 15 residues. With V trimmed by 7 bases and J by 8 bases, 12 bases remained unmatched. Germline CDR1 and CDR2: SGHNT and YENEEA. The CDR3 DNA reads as TGTGCCAGCACCACCGGGACAGGGCGGAGCGATGAGCAGTTCTTC. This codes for CASTTGTGRSDEQFF.

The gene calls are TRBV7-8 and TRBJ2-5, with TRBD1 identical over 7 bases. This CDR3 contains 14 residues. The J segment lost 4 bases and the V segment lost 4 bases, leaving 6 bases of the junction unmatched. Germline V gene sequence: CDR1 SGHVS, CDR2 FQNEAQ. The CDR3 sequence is CASSSGQMRETQYF. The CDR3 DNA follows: TGTGCCAGCAGCTCGGGACAGATGAGAGAGACCCAGTACTTC.

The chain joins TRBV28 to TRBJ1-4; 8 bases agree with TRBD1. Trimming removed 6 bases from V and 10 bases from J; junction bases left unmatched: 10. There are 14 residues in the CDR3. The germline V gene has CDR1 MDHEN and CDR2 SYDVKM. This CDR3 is CASSLWTGFGKLFF. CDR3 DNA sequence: TGTGCCAGCAGCCTCTGGACAGGGTTTGGAAAACTGTTTTTT.

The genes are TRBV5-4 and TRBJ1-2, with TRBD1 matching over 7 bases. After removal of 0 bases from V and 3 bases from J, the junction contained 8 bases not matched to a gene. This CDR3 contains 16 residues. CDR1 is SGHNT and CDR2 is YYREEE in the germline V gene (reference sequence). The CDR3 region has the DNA TGTGCCAGCAGCTTGGGCACAGGGGCGCTCGACTATGGCTACACCTTC. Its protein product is CASSLGTGALDYGYTF.

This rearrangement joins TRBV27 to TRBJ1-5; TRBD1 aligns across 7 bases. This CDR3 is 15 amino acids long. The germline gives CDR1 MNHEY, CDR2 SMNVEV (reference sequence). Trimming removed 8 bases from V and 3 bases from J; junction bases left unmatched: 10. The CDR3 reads CASSPRQGHNQPQHF. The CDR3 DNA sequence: TGTGCCAGCTCGCCTCGACAGGGCCACAATCAGCCCCAGCATTTT.

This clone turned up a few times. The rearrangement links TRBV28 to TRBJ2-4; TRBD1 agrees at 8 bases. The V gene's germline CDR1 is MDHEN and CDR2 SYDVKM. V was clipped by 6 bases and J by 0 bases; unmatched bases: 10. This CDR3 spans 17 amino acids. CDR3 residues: CASSLSGTGQAKNIQYF. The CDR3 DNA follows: TGTGCCAGCAGCCTGTCCGGGACAGGTCAAGCCAAAAACATTCAGTACTTC.

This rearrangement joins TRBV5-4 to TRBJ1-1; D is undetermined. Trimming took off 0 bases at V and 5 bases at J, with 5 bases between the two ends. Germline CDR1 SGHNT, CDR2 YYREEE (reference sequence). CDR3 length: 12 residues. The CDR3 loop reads CASSLAFTEAFF. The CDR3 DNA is TGTGCCAGCAGCTTGGCGTTTACTGAAGCTTTCTTT.

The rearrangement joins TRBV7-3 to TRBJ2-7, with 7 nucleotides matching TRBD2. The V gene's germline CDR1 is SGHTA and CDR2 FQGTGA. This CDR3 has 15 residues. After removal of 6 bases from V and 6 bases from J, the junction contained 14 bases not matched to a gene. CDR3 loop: CASRPGGSGTGEQYF. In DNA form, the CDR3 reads TGTGCCAGCAGGCCTGGCGGGAGTGGGACGGGCGAGCAGTACTTC.

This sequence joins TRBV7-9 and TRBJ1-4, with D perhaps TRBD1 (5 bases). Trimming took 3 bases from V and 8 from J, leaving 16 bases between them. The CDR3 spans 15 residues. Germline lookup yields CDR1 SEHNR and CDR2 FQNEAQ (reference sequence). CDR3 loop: CASSFGWQGVEKLFF. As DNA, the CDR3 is TGTGCCAGCAGCTTCGGGTGGCAGGGTGTCGAAAAACTGTTTTTT.

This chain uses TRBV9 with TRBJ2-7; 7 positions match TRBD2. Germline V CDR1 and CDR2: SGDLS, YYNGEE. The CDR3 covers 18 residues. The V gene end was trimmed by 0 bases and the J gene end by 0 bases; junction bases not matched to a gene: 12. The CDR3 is CASSVGDYRSMGSYEQYF. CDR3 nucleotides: TGTGCCAGCAGCGTAGGGGACTATCGGTCTATGGGCTCCTACGAGCAGTACTTC.

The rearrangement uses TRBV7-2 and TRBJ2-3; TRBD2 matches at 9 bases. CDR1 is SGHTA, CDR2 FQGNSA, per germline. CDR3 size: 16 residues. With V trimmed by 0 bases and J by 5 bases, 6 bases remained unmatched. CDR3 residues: CASSLAPSGIGDTQYF. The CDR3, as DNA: TGTGCCAGCAGCTTAGCGCCTAGCGGGATTGGAGATACGCAGTATTTT.

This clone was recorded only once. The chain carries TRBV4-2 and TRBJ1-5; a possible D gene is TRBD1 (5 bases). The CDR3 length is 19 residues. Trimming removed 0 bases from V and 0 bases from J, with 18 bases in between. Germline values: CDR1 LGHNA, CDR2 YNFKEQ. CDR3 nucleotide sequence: TGTGCCAGCAGCCAAGATACAATCGGGGGGGACGTTAGCAATCAGCCCCAGCATTTT. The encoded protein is CASSQDTIGGDVSNQPQHF.

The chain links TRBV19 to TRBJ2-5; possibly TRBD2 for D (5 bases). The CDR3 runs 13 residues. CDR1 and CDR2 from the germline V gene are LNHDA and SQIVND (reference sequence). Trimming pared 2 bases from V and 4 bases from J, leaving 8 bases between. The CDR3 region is CASSIPGRETQYF. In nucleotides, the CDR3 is TGTGCCAGTAGTATACCGGGGAGAGAGACCCAGTACTTC.

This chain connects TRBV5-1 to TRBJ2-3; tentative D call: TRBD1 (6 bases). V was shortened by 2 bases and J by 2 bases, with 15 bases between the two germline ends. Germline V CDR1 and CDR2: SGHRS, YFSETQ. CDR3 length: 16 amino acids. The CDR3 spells CASSFFTGTYTDTQYF. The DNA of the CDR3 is TGCGCCAGCAGCTTCTTCACAGGGACCTACACAGATACGCAGTATTTT.

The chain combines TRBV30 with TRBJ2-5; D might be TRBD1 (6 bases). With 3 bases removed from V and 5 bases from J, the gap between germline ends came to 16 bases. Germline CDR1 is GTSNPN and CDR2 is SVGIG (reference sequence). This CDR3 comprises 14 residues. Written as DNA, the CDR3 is TGTGCCTGGAGAGCCTCAGGGGCGCGGGAGACCCAGTACTTC. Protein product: CAWRASGARETQYF.

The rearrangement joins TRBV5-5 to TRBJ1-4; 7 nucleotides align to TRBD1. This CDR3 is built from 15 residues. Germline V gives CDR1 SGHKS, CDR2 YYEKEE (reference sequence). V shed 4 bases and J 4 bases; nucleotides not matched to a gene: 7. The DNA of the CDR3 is TGTGCCAGCAGCCTAGGGGGCTATAATAATGAAAAACTGTTTTTT. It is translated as CASSLGGYNNEKLFF.

CDR3 loop: CASSLRRHVAGGEGYTF. As DNA, the CDR3 is TGTGCCAGCAGCTTAAGGCGTCATGTCGCAGGGGGCGAAGGCTACACCTTC. This chain uses TRBV7-8 with TRBJ1-2, with 8 bases that match TRBD1. V lost 2 bases to trimming and J lost 8 bases; unmatched junction nucleotides: 16. Germline lookup yields CDR1 SGHVS and CDR2 FQNEAQ. The CDR3 sequence is 17 residues long.

CDR3 protein: CASSVGSLDTDTQYF. The CDR3 nucleotides read TGTGCCAGCAGCGTGGGGAGCCTAGACACAGATACGCAGTATTTT. The chain combines TRBV9 with TRBJ2-3; D is possibly TRBD2 (5 bases). V was trimmed by 2 bases and J by 2 bases, leaving 12 bases between them. Germline V lookup: CDR1 SGDLS, CDR2 YYNGEE. CDR3 length: 15 amino acids.